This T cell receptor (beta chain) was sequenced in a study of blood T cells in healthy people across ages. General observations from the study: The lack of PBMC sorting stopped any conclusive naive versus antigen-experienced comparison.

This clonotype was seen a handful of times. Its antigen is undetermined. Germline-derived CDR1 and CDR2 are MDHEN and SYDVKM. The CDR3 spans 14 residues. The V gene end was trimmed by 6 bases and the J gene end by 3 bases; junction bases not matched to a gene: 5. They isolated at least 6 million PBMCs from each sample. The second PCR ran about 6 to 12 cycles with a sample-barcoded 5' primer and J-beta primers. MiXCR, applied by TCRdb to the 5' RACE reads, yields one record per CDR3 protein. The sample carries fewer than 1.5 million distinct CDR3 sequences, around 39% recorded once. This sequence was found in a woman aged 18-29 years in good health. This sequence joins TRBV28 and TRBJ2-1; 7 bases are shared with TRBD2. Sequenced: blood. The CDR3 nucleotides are TGTGCCAGCAGCTTCCCTAGCGGCTACAATGAGCAGTTCTTC. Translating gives CASSFPSGYNEQFF.